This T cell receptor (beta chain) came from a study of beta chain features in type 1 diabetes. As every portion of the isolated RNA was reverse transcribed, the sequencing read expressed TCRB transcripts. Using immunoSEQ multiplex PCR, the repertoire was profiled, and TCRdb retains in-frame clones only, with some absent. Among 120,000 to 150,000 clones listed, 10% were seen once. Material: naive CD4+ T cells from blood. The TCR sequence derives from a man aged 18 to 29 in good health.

The CDR3 loop reads CASSVQGDELYGYTF. In DNA, the CDR3 is TGTGCCAGTAGTGTTCAGGGGGACGAACTCTATGGCTACACCTTC. The rearrangement joins TRBV19 to TRBJ1-2; 7 bases agree with TRBD1. This CDR3 is built from 15 residues. Germline trimming cut 5 bases from V and 4 bases from J; bases unmatched to any gene: 10. The germline CDR1 and CDR2 sequences are LNHDA and SQIVND (reference sequence).